The source of this T cell receptor beta chain is a study of cytomegalovirus exposure and HLA in healthy donors. Germline V gives CDR1 LNHDA, CDR2 SQIVND (reference sequence). Germline trimming cut 2 bases from V and 1 base from J; bases unmatched to any gene: 2. This CDR3 is 14 amino acids long. General observations from the study: Using a false discovery rate of 0.05, a later analysis showed that fewer than 20,000 TCR beta sequences were associated with HLA alleles. With high specificity and sensitivity, the classifier reportedly diagnosed cytomegalovirus status.

Concerning this clone: The antigen is not known.

60 Vbeta and 13 Jbeta primers were used in PCR. Original processing methods: Later analysis identified approximately 80 million unique TCR beta chains, approximately 11 million shared. Clones were sequenced by immunoSEQ multiplex PCR, and TCRdb holds only the in-frame ones, with some missing. That table is the source of V, J and clone size, and D and trimming were worked out from the DNA. The sample records roughly 120,000 clones, about 81% being singletons. The source of this sequence is a woman aged 25 to 39 in good health and CMV-seronegative. The rearrangement links TRBV19 to TRBJ2-7; TRBD1 agrees at 7 bases. Sample: PBMCs. CDR3 loop: CASSIKGQSYEQYF. As DNA, the CDR3 is TGTGCCAGTAGTATAAAGGGACAGTCCTACGAGCAGTACTTC.